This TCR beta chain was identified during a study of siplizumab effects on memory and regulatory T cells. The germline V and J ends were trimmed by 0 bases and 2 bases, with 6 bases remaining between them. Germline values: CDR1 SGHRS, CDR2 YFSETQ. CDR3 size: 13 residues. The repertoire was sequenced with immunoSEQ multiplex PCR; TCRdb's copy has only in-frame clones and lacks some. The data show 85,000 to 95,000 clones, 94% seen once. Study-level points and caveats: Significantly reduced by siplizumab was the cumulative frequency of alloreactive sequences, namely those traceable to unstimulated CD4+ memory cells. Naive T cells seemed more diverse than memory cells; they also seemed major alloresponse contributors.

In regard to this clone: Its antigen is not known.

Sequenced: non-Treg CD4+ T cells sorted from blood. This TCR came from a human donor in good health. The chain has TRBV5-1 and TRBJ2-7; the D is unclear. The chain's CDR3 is CASSLVSTYEQYF. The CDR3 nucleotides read TGCGCCAGCAGCTTGGTCAGCACCTACGAGCAGTACTTC.